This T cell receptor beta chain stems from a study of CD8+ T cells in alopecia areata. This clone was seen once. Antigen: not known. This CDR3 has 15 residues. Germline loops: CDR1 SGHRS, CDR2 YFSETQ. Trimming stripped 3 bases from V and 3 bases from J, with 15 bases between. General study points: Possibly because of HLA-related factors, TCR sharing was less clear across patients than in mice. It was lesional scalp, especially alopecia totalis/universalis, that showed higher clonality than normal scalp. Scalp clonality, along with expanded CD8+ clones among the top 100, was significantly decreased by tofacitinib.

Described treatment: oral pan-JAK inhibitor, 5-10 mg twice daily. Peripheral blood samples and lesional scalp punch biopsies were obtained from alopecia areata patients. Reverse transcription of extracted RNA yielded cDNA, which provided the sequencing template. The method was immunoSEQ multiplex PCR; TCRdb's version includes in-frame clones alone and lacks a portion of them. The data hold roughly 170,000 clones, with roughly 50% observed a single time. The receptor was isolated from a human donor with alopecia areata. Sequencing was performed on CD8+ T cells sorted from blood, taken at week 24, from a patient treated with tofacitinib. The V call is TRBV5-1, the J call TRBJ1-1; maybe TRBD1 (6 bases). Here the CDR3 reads CASSYQGRGDTEAFF. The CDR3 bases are TGCGCCAGCAGCTATCAGGGAAGGGGGGACACTGAAGCTTTCTTT.